The present T cell receptor (beta chain) was sequenced within a study of shared clonotypes between healthy human individuals. Study-level results: Relative to memory subsets, naive subsets generally showed larger estimated richness.

To note about this clone: The antigen is undetermined. The sample has other DNA sequences that encode this CDR3 too.

CDR3 length: 14 amino acids. V lost 0 bases, J lost 5 bases, and 7 bases lay in between. Germline V CDR1 and CDR2: MNHEY, SVGAGI. Once extracted for a subset, genomic DNA was divided evenly among several immunoSEQ plates. TCRdb keeps only in-frame clones here, not all; method: immunoSEQ multiplex PCR. This table holds around 1.6 million clones, 95% to 99% found once. The receptor's source is a man aged 25 to 40 in good health. The sample taken for sequencing was naive CD4+ T cells sorted from blood. Subset here: CD45RA+ positively selected. V usage is TRBV6-5 and J usage is TRBJ1-4; TRBD1 is a possible D gene (5 bases). CDR3 nucleotides: TGTGCCAGCAGTTACTCGACAGTCAATGAAAAACTGTTTTTT. This gives the protein CASSYSTVNEKLFF.